This TCR beta chain was observed in a study of blood T cell repertoires in COVID-19. The overall study: Donors in the United States, Italy and Spain gave samples during acute or convalescent COVID-19.

TCRdb's table, derived via immunoSEQ multiplex PCR, lists solely in-frame clones and lacks some. The repertoire holds under 70,000 clones, with approximately 90% as singletons. Participant-reported clinical history was the basis for cohort assignment. Resolution of symptoms, clearance, or two negative PCRs was present in recovered Cohort 3 donors. The trim removed 3 bases at V and 1 base at J, leaving 1 base unmatched. Germline assignment: CDR1 SGHRS and CDR2 YFSETQ. The CDR3 totals 16 residues. The gene calls are TRBV5-1 and TRBJ2-5; 15 nucleotides align to TRBD2. The receptor comes from a woman aged 40-49 years who had recovered from COVID-19. Input material: PBMCs or T cells enriched from blood (not recorded which). The DNA for the CDR3 is TGCGCCAGCAGCTGGACTAGCGGGGGGGCCCAAGAGACCCAGTACTTC. Translated, it gives CASSWTSGGAQETQYF.